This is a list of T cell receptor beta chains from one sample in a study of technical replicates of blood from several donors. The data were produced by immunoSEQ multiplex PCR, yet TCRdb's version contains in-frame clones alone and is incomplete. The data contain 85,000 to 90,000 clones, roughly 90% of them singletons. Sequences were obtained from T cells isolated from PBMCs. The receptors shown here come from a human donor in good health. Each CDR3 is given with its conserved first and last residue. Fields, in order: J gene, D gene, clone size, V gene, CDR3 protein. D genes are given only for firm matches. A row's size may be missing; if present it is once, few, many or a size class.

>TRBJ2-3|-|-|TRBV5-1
CASSRSSTDTQYF
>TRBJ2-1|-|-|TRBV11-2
CASTSGTLSYNEQFF
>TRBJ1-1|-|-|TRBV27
CASYREMDTEAFF
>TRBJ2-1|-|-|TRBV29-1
CSVEVRGSYNEQFF
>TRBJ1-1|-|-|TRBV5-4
CASSLEGGDTEAFF
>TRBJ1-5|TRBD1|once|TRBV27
CASRVTGGLSNQPQHF
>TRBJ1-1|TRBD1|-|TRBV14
CASSEGTASFF
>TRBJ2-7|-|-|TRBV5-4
CASSASTGIEQYF
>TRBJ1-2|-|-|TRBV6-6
CASSYRGSEGHYGYTF
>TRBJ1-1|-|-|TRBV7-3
CASSLGHSTEAFF
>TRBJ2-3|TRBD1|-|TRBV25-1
CASRQTGESTDTQYF
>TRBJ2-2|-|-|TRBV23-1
CASSQSHRRRSNTGELFF
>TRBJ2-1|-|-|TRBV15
CATSSSPGSSYNEQFF
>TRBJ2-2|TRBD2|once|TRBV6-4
CASSESAGGTGELFF
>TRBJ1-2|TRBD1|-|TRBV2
CASSDGTVYGYTF
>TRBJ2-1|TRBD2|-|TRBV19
CASSTPVTSGGARQFF
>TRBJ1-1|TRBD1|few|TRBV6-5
CASSYFRDRSNTEAFF
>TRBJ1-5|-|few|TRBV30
CAWSFGGVVQPQHF
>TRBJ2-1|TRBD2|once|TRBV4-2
CASSQSTSGGANEQFF
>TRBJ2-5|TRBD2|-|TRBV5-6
CASSLILSGAQYF
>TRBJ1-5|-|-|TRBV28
CASSPPRVGNQPQHF
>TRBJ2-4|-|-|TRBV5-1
CASSPRRSGAKNIQYF
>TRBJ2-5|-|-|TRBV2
CASSEQNEETQYF
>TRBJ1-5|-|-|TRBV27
CASSTPGWPQHF
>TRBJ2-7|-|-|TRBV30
CAGQQSYEQYF
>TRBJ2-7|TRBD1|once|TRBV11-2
CASSLTNWDSYEQYF
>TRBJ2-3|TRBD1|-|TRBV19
CASSRGQGQTDTQYF
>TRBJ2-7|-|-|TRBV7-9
CASSPSRYEQYF
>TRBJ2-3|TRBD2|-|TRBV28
CASSGVLRETSGGRWYF
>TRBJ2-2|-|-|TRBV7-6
CASSLTWRGVPHPGELFF
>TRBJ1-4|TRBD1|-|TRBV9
CASSGTGGNEKLFF
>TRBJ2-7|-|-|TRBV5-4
CASSLFVMGGLYEQYF
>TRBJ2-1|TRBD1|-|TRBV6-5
CASSLTGTALLEQFF
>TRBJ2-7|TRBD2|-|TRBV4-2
CASSQALAGGSYEQYF
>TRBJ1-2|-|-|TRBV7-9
CASSLGRGTQGIYGYTF
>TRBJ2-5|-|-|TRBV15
CATSRVRVRGGQETQYF
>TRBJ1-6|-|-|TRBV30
CAWSVQGVQKAVYNSPLHF
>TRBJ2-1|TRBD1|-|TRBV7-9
CASSHTGVRALNEQFF
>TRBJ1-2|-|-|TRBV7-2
CASSLAGGYGYTF
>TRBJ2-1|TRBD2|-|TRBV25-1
CASRLAGGMFF
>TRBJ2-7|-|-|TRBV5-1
CASSLDGTLYEQYF
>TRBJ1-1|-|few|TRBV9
CASSLAGRNTEAFF
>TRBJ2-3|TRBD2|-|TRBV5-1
CASSLASGGARADTQYF
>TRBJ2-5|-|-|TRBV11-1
CASSLAGPGETQYF
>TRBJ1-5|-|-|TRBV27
CASSEGQINQPQHF
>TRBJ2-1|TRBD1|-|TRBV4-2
CASSQVAQGAWNEQFF
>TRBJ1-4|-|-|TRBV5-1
CASSFAGGGIDEKLFF
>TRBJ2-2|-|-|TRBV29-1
CSGVITGTGELFF
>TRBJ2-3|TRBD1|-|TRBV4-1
CASSQEQGTDTQYF
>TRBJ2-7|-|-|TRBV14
CASSQTRYEQYF
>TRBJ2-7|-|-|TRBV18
CASSPSGTFYEHGYF
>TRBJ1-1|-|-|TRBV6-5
CASNDRQAAAFF
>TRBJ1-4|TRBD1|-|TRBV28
CASSSDRGLEEKLFF
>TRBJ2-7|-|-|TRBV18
CASSPASSGVGEQYF
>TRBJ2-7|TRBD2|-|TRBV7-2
CASSVAGGSHEQYF
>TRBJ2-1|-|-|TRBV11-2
CASSPETAYNEQFF
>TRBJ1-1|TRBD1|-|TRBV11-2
CASSFWTGNTEAFF
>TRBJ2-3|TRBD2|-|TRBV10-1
CASGTSGGTNTDTQYF
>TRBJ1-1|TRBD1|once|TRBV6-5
CASSSQGVAEAFF